This TCR beta chain was obtained from a study of blood T cells in healthy people across ages. Next came a second PCR, run for roughly 6 to 11 cycles, which used a sample-barcoded 5' primer along with a J-beta primer mix. TCRdb itself ran the 5' RACE reads through MiXCR, one entry per CDR3 protein. The sample contains about 780,000 distinct CDR3 sequences, less than 80% of which appear only once. Trimming left V 5 bases short and J 9 bases short, with 20 bases between. This CDR3 region has 15 residues. From germline, CDR1 is SGHVS and CDR2 FQNEAQ. Sequences were obtained from blood. The rearrangement links TRBV7-8 to TRBJ1-5; D possibly corresponds to TRBD1 (5 bases). This clonotype was obtained from a man aged 30-40 years in good health. CDR3 coding DNA: TGTGCCAGCAGCCAACGGGACCGCTCGGGCGGGCCCCAGCATTTT. Translating gives CASSQRDRSGGPQHF.